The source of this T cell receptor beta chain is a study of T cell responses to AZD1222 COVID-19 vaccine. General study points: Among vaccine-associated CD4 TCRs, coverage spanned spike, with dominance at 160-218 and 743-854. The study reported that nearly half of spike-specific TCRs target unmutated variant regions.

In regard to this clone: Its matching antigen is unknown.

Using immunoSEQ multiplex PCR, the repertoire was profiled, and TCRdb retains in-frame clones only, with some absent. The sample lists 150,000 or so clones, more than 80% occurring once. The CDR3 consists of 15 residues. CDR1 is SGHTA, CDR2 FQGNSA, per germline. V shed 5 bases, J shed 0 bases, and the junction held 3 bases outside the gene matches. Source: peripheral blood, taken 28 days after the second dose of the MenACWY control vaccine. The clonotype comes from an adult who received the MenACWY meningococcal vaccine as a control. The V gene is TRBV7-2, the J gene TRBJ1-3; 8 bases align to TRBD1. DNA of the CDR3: TGTGCCAGCAGCACCGGACAGGGCTCTGGAAACACCATATATTTT. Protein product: CASSTGQGSGNTIYF.